This TCR beta chain was captured in a study of molecular identifiers for immune sequencing clone quantification. Study-level results: Clone sizes could be underestimated for highly expanded clones when identical TCR molecules share a barcode.

Construction of naive CD8 libraries employed about 20,000 to 1,100,000 sorted cells together with 10%, 30% or 50% RNA. For naive CD8 T cells, sorting used the CD8+CD4-CCR7+CD45RA+ phenotype. This clonotype was picked up many times. Its antigen is as yet unknown. Trimming stripped 0 bases from V and 3 bases from J, with 15 bases between. The CDR3 spans 16 residues. Germline CDR1 is MNHNS and CDR2 is SASEGT. Library preparation followed earlier protocols using designated TCR primers. TCRdb re-called the PCR reads with MiXCR, one entry per CDR3 protein. The data contain hundreds of thousands of distinct CDR3 sequences, 25% of them singletons.

What was sequenced was naive CD8+ T cells from blood, with Jurkat cell RNA spiked in. Subset described: FACS-sorted CD8+CD4-CCR7+CD45RA+ naive T cells. V and J are TRBV6-1 and TRBJ2-7, with D perhaps matching TRBD2 (5 bases). The receptor's source is a human donor in good health. Some libraries in this study had Jurkat cell RNA spiked in. Here the CDR3 reads CASSEAPGKSGYEQYF. In nucleotides, the CDR3 is TGTGCCAGCAGTGAAGCGCCGGGAAAGTCCGGCTACGAGCAGTACTTC.